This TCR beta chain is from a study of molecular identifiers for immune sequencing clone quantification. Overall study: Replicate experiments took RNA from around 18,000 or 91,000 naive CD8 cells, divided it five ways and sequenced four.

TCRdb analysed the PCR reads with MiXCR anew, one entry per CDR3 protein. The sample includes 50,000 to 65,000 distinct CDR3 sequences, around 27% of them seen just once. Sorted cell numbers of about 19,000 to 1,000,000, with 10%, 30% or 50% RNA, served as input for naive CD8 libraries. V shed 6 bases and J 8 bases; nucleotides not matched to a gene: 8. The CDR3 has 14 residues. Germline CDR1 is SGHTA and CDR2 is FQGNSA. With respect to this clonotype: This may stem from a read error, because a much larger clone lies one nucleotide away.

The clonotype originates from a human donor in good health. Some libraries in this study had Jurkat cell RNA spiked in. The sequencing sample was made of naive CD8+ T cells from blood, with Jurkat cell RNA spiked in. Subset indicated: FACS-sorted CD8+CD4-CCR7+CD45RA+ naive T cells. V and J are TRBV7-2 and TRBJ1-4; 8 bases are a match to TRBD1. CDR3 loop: CASSPGTGAEKLFF. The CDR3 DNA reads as TGTGCCAGCAGTCCCGGGACAGGTGCCGAAAAACTGTTTTTT.